Listed below are T cell receptor beta chains from one sample, sequenced in a study of T cells after yellow fever vaccination. TCRdb reprocessed the 5' RACE reads via MiXCR and lists one record per CDR3 protein. The sample contains 300,000 to 400,000 distinct CDR3 sequences, 8.7% of which appear only once. The sample in question was PBMCs, obtained on the day of the first yellow fever vaccination. The receptors derive from a man aged 18 to 35 who received the YFV17D yellow fever vaccine. CDR3s include the opening cysteine and the closing phenylalanine or tryptophan. A D gene is named only where the DNA matches it firmly. Clone size is given for some rows only: seen once, a few or many times, or a class if the clone is expanded.

abundance: few
v_gene: TRBV19
j_gene: TRBJ2-3
d_gene: TRBD1
CDR3aa: CASRATGVADTQYF
CDR3nt: TGTGCCAGTAGGGCCACAGGGGTTGCGGATACGCAGTATTTT

abundance: NA
v_gene: TRBV18
j_gene: TRBJ1-1
d_gene: NA
CDR3aa: CASSPPVFTGPKNTEAFF
CDR3nt: TGTGCCAGCTCACCACCAGTCTTTACAGGGCCTAAAAACACTGAAGCTTTCTTT

abundance: few
v_gene: TRBV18
j_gene: TRBJ2-5
d_gene: NA
CDR3aa: CASSPARAEETQYF
CDR3nt: TGTGCCAGCTCACCAGCCAGAGCTGAAGAGACCCAGTACTTC

abundance: NA
v_gene: TRBV12-3/TRBV12-4
j_gene: TRBJ1-2
d_gene: TRBD1
CDR3aa: CASSLTPGTANYGYTF
CDR3nt: TGTGCCAGCAGTTTAACCCCAGGGACAGCTAACTATGGCTACACCTTC

abundance: NA
v_gene: TRBV18
j_gene: TRBJ1-2
d_gene: NA
CDR3aa: CASSPRAENGYTF
CDR3nt: TGTGCCAGCTCACCAAGGGCAGAAAATGGCTACACCTTC

abundance: NA
v_gene: TRBV6-2/TRBV6-3
j_gene: TRBJ2-1
d_gene: NA
CDR3aa: CASSPIRGGNNEQFF
CDR3nt: TGTGCCAGCAGCCCCATTAGGGGGGGAAACAATGAGCAGTTCTTC

abundance: NA
v_gene: TRBV7-9
j_gene: TRBJ1-2
d_gene: NA
CDR3aa: CASSFRQGHGYTF
CDR3nt: TGTGCCAGCAGCTTTCGACAAGGCCATGGCTACACCTTC

abundance: NA
v_gene: TRBV5-1
j_gene: TRBJ2-5
d_gene: NA
CDR3aa: CASSPERAGETQYF
CDR3nt: TGCGCCAGCAGCCCGGAGCGAGCAGGGGAGACCCAGTACTTC

abundance: few
v_gene: TRBV18
j_gene: TRBJ1-6
d_gene: TRBD1
CDR3aa: CASSLTGGSYNSPLHF
CDR3nt: TGTGCCAGCTCATTAACAGGGGGCTCCTATAATTCACCCCTCCACTTT

abundance: many
v_gene: TRBV4-2
j_gene: TRBJ1-2
d_gene: TRBD1
CDR3aa: CASSTLTGARGNYGYTF
CDR3nt: TGTGCCAGCAGCACCCTGACAGGGGCCAGGGGCAACTATGGCTACACCTTC

abundance: few
v_gene: TRBV5-1
j_gene: TRBJ1-1
d_gene: NA
CDR3aa: CASRYGPVTEAFF
CDR3nt: TGCGCCAGCAGGTACGGGCCAGTAACTGAAGCTTTCTTT

abundance: NA
v_gene: TRBV12-3/TRBV12-4
j_gene: TRBJ1-1
d_gene: NA
CDR3aa: CASSPRVGIENGHTEAFF
CDR3nt: TGTGCCAGCAGCCCTCGGGTAGGGATTGAAAACGGGCACACTGAAGCTTTCTTT

abundance: NA
v_gene: TRBV7-2
j_gene: TRBJ1-2
d_gene: NA
CDR3aa: CASSLDPGAGYGYTF
CDR3nt: TGTGCCAGCAGCTTAGACCCGGGGGCGGGGTATGGCTACACCTTC

abundance: few
v_gene: TRBV12-3/TRBV12-4
j_gene: TRBJ2-5
d_gene: NA
CDR3aa: CASWRRGLETQYF
CDR3nt: TGTGCCAGCTGGCGGCGGGGGCTGGAGACCCAGTACTTC

abundance: NA
v_gene: TRBV11-2
j_gene: TRBJ2-2
d_gene: TRBD2
CDR3aa: CASSLDGRGINTGELFF
CDR3nt: TGTGCCAGCAGCTTAGATGGGCGGGGGATAAACACCGGGGAGCTGTTTTTT

abundance: NA
v_gene: TRBV20-1
j_gene: TRBJ1-2
d_gene: TRBD1
CDR3aa: CSARQGINYGYTF
CDR3nt: TGCAGTGCCAGACAGGGGATCAACTATGGCTACACCTTC

abundance: many
v_gene: TRBV5-6
j_gene: TRBJ2-1
d_gene: NA
CDR3aa: CASTLTSLPYNEQFF
CDR3nt: TGTGCCAGCACCCTAACTAGCCTCCCGTACAATGAGCAGTTCTTC

abundance: few
v_gene: TRBV4-3
j_gene: TRBJ2-3
d_gene: NA
CDR3aa: CASSQGYGGGTDTQYF
CDR3nt: TGCGCCAGCAGTCAAGGTTACGGGGGCGGCACAGATACGCAGTATTTT

abundance: many
v_gene: TRBV4-3
j_gene: TRBJ2-2
d_gene: NA
CDR3aa: CASSQDNPDTGELFF
CDR3nt: TGCGCCAGCAGCCAAGATAACCCTGACACCGGGGAGCTGTTTTTT

abundance: many
v_gene: TRBV12-3/TRBV12-4
j_gene: TRBJ2-7
d_gene: NA
CDR3aa: CASSYGSSRTEQYF
CDR3nt: TGTGCCAGCAGTTATGGTTCATCGCGGACCGAGCAGTACTTC

abundance: NA
v_gene: TRBV12-3/TRBV12-4
j_gene: TRBJ2-1
d_gene: NA
CDR3aa: CASGSGEQFF
CDR3nt: TGTGCCAGCGGGTCGGGAGAGCAGTTCTTC

abundance: NA
v_gene: TRBV4-1
j_gene: TRBJ2-3
d_gene: NA
CDR3aa: CASSQSARIEQYF
CDR3nt: TGCGCCAGCAGCCAAAGCGCCCGGATTGAGCAGTATTTT

abundance: many
v_gene: TRBV3-1
j_gene: TRBJ1-3
d_gene: NA
CDR3aa: CASSQGGGGNTIYF
CDR3nt: TGTGCCAGCAGCCAAGGCGGAGGAGGAAACACCATATATTTT